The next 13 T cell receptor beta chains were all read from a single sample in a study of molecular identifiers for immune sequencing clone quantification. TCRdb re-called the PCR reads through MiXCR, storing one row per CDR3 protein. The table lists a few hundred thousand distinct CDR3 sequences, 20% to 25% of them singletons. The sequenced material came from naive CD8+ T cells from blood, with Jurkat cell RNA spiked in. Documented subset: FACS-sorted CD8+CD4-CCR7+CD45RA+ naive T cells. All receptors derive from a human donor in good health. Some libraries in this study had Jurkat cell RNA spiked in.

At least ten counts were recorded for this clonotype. CDR3 protein: CASSLVAGMNTEAFF. CDR3 nucleotides: TGTGCCAGCAGCTTAGTTGCAGGGATGAACACTGAAGCTTTCTTT. The chain recombines TRBV7-9 with TRBJ1-1, with a weak D call TRBD1 (5 bases). Germline V gene lookup returns CDR1 SEHNR and CDR2 FQNEAQ (reference sequence). V lost 1 base and J lost 0, with 9 bases in between. This CDR3 comprises 15 residues.

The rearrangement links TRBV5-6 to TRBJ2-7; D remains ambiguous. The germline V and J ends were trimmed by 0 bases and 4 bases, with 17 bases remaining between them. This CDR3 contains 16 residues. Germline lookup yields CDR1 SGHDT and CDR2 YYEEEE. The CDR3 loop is CASSLEPAAFRYEQYF. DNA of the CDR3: TGTGCCAGCAGCTTGGAGCCAGCAGCGTTTAGGTACGAGCAGTACTTC.

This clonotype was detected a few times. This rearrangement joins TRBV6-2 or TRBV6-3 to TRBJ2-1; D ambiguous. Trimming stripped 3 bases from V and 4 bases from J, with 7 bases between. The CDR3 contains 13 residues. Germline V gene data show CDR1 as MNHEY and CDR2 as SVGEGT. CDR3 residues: CASSYVGYNEQFF. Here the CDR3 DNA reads TGTGCCAGCAGTTATGTGGGATACAATGAGCAGTTCTTC.

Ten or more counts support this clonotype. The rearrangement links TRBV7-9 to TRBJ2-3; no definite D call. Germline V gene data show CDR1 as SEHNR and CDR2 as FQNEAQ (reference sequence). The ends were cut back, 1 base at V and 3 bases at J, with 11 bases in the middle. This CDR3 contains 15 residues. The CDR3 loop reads CASSLVASLTDTQYF. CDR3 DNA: TGTGCCAGCAGCTTAGTTGCCTCACTAACAGATACGCAGTATTTT.

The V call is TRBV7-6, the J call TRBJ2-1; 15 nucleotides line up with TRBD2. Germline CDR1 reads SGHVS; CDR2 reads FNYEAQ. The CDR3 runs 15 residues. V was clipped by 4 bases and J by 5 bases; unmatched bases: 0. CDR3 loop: CASSWTSGRDNEQFF. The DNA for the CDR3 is TGTGCCAGCAGCTGGACTAGCGGGAGGGACAATGAGCAGTTCTTC.

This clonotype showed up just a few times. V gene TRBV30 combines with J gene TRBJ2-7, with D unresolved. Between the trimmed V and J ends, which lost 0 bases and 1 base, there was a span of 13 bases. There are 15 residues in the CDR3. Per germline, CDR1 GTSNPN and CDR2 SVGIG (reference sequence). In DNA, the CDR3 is TGTGCCTGGAGTGTAGGTGGTGACCTATCCTACGAGCAGTACTTC. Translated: CAWSVGGDLSYEQYF. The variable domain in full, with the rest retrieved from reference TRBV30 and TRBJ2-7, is SQTIHQWPATLVQPVGSPLSLECTVEGTSNPNLYWYRQAAGRGLQLLFYSVGIGQISSEVPQNLSASRPQDRQFILSSKKLLLSDSGFYLCAWSVGGDLSYEQYFGPGTRLTVT.

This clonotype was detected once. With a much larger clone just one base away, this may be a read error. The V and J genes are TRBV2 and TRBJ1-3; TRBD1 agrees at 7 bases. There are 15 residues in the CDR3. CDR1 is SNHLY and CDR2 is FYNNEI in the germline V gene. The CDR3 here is CVSKTGAASGNTIYF. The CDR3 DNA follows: TGTGTCAGCAAAACAGGGGCAGCTTCTGGAAACACCATATATTTT.

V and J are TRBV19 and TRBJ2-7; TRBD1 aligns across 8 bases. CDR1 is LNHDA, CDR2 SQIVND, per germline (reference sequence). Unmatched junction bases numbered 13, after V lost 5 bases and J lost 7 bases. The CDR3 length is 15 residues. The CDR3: CASSLGQGPILEQYF. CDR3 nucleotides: TGTGCCAGTAGTCTCGGACAGGGCCCTATCTTGGAGCAGTACTTC.

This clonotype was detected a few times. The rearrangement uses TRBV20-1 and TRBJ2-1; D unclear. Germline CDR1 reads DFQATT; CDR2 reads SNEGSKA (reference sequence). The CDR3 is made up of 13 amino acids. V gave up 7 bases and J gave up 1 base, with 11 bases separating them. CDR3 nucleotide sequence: TGCAGTGTCGTAGCCGAGTCCTACAATGAGCAGTTCTTC. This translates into CSVVAESYNEQFF.

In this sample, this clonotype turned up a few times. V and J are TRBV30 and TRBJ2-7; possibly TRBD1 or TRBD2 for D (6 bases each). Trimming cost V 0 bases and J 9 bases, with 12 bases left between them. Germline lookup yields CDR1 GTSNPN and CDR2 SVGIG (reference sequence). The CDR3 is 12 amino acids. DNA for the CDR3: TGTGCCTGGAGTGTACGAGGGGGGTGGCAGTACTTC. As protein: CAWSVRGGWQYF.

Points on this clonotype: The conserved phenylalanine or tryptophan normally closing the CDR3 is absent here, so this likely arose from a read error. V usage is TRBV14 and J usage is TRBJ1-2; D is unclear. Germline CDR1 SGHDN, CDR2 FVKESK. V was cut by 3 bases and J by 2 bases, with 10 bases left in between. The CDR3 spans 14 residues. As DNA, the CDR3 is TGTGCCAGCAGCCACTCCGGGTCCAACTATGGCTACACCCTC. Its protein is CASSHSGSNYGYTL.

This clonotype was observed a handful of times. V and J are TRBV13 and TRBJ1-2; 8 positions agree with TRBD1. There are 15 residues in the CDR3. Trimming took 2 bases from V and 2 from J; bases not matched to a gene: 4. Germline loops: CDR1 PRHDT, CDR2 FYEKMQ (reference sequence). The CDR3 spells CASSLMGTGNYGYTF. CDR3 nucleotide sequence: TGTGCCAGCAGCTTAATGGGGACAGGAAACTATGGCTACACCTTC.

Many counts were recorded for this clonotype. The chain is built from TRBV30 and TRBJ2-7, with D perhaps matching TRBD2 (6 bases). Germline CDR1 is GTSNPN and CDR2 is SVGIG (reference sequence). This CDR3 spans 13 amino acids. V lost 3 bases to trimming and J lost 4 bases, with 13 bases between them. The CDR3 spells CAWSLGDLYEQYF. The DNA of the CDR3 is TGTGCCTGGAGCCTGGGGGACTTGTACGAGCAGTACTTC.